The rows below give T cell receptor beta chains drawn from one sample of a study of control samples from healthy donors and cancer patients. The data were produced by immunoSEQ multiplex PCR, yet TCRdb's version contains in-frame clones alone and is incomplete. Of some 150,000 clones in the sample, over 95% are singletons; the top ten hold about 0.94%. Sequencing was performed on blood. Receptors were obtained from a woman aged 25 to 39 in good health. Each CDR3 is given with its conserved first and last residue. Fields, in order: D gene, clone size, J gene, V gene, CDR3 protein, CDR3 DNA. D genes are given only for firm matches. Size is omitted from some rows. Given values are once, few, many or a class for expanded clones.

.,.,TRBJ1-3,TRBV28,CASSLGHSGNTIYF,TGTGCCAGCAGCCTGGGACACTCTGGAAACACCATATATTTT
TRBD2,.,TRBJ2-1,TRBV11-2,CASSLVGGVQNEQFF,TGTGCCAGCAGCTTAGTTGGGGGGGTTCAGAATGAGCAGTTCTTC
.,.,TRBJ1-1,TRBV19,CASSMNSWGLLNTEAFF,TGTGCCAGTAGTATGAATAGCTGGGGTCTTTTGAACACTGAAGCTTTCTTT
.,.,TRBJ1-3,TRBV28,CASSLQGGRNTIYF,TGTGCCAGCAGTTTACAGGGTGGCCGAAACACCATATATTTT
TRBD2,few,TRBJ2-1,TRBV7-9,CASSSYSGSMLDEQFF,TGTGCCAGCAGCTCCTACAGCGGGAGTATGTTGGATGAGCAGTTCTTC
.,.,TRBJ2-1,TRBV6-5,CASSYSPTTYNEQFF,TGTGCCAGCAGTTACTCGCCCACGACCTACAATGAGCAGTTCTTC
.,.,TRBJ2-7,TRBV18,CASSPLGTYEQYF,TGTGCCAGCTCACCACTGGGGACCTACGAGCAGTACTTC
.,.,TRBJ2-1,TRBV9,CASSVDVRDNEQFF,TGTGCCAGCAGCGTAGATGTTAGGGACAATGAGCAGTTCTTC
.,.,TRBJ2-7,TRBV10-2,CASSGEGNEQYF,TGCGCCAGCAGTGGTGAGGGCAACGAGCAGTACTTC
TRBD1,.,TRBJ1-2,TRBV19,CASWTGDPLNYGYTF,TGTGCCAGTTGGACAGGGGACCCCCTTAACTATGGCTACACCTTC
.,.,TRBJ2-7,TRBV20-1,CSASTGSSYEQYF,TGCAGTGCTAGTACAGGAAGCTCCTACGAGCAGTACTTC
.,.,TRBJ1-5,TRBV3-1/TRBV3-2,CASSPGPSSNQPQHF,TGTGCCAGCAGCCCGGGACCGAGTAGCAATCAGCCCCAGCATTTT
TRBD1,.,TRBJ2-2,TRBV19,CASSMTGGAPGELFF,TGTGCCAGTAGTATGACAGGGGGCGCGCCCGGGGAGCTGTTTTTT
TRBD1,.,TRBJ2-7,TRBV5-5,CASSFRQGTQYF,TGTGCCAGCAGCTTCCGACAGGGAACGCAGTACTTC
.,.,TRBJ2-1,TRBV9,CASSVTDNNEQFF,TGTGCCAGCAGCGTGACTGATAACAATGAGCAGTTCTTC
.,.,TRBJ2-3,TRBV7-9,CASSLDGVGTDTQYF,TGTGCCAGCAGCTTAGACGGGGTGGGCACAGATACGCAGTATTTT
.,.,TRBJ2-7,TRBV5-4,CASSFIFGREQYF,TGTGCCAGCAGCTTCATCTTTGGGCGTGAGCAGTACTTC
TRBD2,.,TRBJ2-7,TRBV5-1,CASSFAGVPYEQYF,TGCGCCAGCAGCTTCGCGGGAGTGCCCTACGAGCAGTACTTC
.,.,TRBJ1-1,TRBV28,CASSKGGTSEAFF,TGTGCCAGCAGTAAAGGGGGGACATCTGAAGCTTTCTTT
TRBD1,.,TRBJ1-1,TRBV3-1/TRBV3-2,CASSPTGGRTEAFF,TGTGCCAGCAGCCCGACAGGGGGAAGGACTGAAGCTTTCTTT
.,.,TRBJ2-7,TRBV6-1,CASSEAHGYEQYF,TGTGCCAGCAGTGAAGCGCATGGTTACGAGCAGTACTTC
TRBD1,.,TRBJ2-3,TRBV5-6,CASSAYRGQGTDTQYF,TGTGCCAGCAGCGCCTACAGGGGGCAAGGCACAGATACGCAGTATTTT